A selection of T cell receptor beta chains follows, all from one sample in a study of T cells expressing NK-cell markers. TCRdb re-called the 5' RACE reads and gives one entry per CDR3 protein, without DNA. The sample yields 250,000 or so distinct CDR3 sequences, of which the top ten take up 4.2%. The sample taken for sequencing was blood T cells: a sorted CD56 or NKG2C T cell subset, CD4+ or CD8+ T cells, or bulk PBMC T cells (not recorded which). The source is a woman between 18 and 70 years old in good health. The CDR3 runs from the conserved cysteine through the conserved F or W.

J	V	CDR3
TRBJ2-7	TRBV5-1	CASSLEGRQEGEQYF
TRBJ1-1	TRBV7-8	CASSPERWNTEAFF
TRBJ1-1	TRBV20-1	CSALKSGGLGTEAFF
TRBJ2-3	TRBV29-1	CSVGLREGQGESQYF
TRBJ2-7	TRBV20-1	CSARRTSNIYEQYF
TRBJ2-1	TRBV6-5	CASLYNPGGEQFF
TRBJ2-1	TRBV30	CAWAMMSSYNEQFF
TRBJ1-3	TRBV20-1	CSARETSSGNTIYF
TRBJ2-3	TRBV7-8	CASSSLRADTQYF
TRBJ2-2	TRBV20-1	CSARSAGVNTGELFF
TRBJ2-5	TRBV7-2	CASSPDPGHVQETQYF
TRBJ2-3	TRBV4-2	CASSQDYLGTQYF
TRBJ2-3	TRBV20-1	CSIDPGSTDTQYF
TRBJ2-7	TRBV12-3/TRBV12-4	CASSLQGGEQYF
TRBJ2-3	TRBV20-1	CSARVAASGSGDTQYF
TRBJ2-5	TRBV27	CASSLLAGETQYF
TRBJ2-1	TRBV7-8	CASSLGGSVYNEQFF
TRBJ2-3	TRBV20-1	CSVPRAGRTDTQCF
TRBJ1-2	TRBV7-3	CASSPAFNYGYTF
TRBJ2-3	TRBV7-8	CASSFRQPGSTDTQYF
TRBJ2-5	TRBV5-6	CASSRLGGEFQETQYF
TRBJ2-1	TRBV7-9	CASSAMGGEQFF
TRBJ2-3	TRBV5-4	CASRGTMDTQYF
TRBJ1-2	TRBV7-2	CASSLTQNYGYTF